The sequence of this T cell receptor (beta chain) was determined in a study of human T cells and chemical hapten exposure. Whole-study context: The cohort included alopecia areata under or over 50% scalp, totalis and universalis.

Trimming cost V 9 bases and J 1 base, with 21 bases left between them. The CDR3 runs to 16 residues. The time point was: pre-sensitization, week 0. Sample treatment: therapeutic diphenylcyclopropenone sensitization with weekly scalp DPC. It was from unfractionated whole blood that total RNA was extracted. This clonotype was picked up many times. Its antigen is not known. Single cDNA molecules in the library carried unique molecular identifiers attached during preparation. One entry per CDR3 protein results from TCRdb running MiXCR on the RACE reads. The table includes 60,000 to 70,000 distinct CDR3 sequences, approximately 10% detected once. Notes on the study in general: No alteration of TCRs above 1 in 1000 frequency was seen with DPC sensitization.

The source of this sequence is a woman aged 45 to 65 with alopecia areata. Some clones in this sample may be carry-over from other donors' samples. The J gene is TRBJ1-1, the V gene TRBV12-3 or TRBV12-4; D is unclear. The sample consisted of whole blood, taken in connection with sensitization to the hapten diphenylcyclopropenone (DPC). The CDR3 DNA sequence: TGTGCCAGTTCCGGGCCCAACCGCGGCAGGAACACTGAAGCTTTCTTT. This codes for CASSGPNRGRNTEAFF.